The 19 T cell receptor beta chains in this list originate from one sample, sequenced in a study of blood T cell repertoires in COVID-19. Produced via immunoSEQ multiplex PCR; TCRdb's table is partial and in-frame only. The data contain 150,000 to 200,000 clones, roughly 86% of them singletons. Sequencing was performed on PBMCs or T cells enriched from blood (not recorded which). Receptors originate from a woman aged 40-49 years in a cohort exposed to, infected with or recovered from COVID-19 (not recorded which).

This chain connects TRBV5-6 to TRBJ1-2; D remains ambiguous. The CDR3 spans 13 residues. The V end lost 1 base, the J end lost 2 bases, and 6 bases lay between the germline ends. CDR1 and CDR2 from the germline V gene are SGHDT and YYEEEE. The CDR3 nucleotides are TGTGCCAGCAGCTTGCTAGCGAACTATGGCTACACCTTC. This codes for CASSLLANYGYTF.

V is TRBV15 and J is TRBJ1-2; weak D call: TRBD1 (6 bases). This CDR3 has 14 residues. Germline values: CDR1 LNHNV, CDR2 YYDKDF (reference sequence). Trimming shortened V by 5 bases and J by 4 bases, and 14 bases separated the two germline ends. CDR3 residues: CATSVRQASYGYTF. As DNA, the CDR3 is TGTGCCACCAGCGTAAGACAGGCGAGCTATGGCTACACCTTC.

The chain has TRBV6-6 and TRBJ2-3; unclear D gene. The CDR3 is made up of 17 amino acids. Trimming pared 5 bases from V and 0 bases from J, leaving 18 bases between. Germline CDR1 and CDR2: MNHNY and SVGAGI (reference sequence). The CDR3, as DNA: TGTGCCAGCAGTCCTCGCCGAGGTGGAGCTAGCACAGATACGCAGTATTTT. Its translation is CASSPRRGGASTDTQYF.

This rearrangement joins TRBV4-1 to TRBJ2-3; 8 bases match TRBD1. V lost 3 bases and J lost 5; bases outside the gene matches: 4. This CDR3 has 14 amino acids. CDR1 is MGHRA and CDR2 is YSYEKL in the germline V gene. CDR3 sequence: CASSQRTGGDTQYF. The CDR3 DNA sequence: TGCGCCAGCAGCCAGAGAACAGGGGGAGATACGCAGTATTTT.

The gene calls are TRBV6-5 and TRBJ2-2; possible D gene TRBD1, 6 bases. The germline gives CDR1 MNHEY, CDR2 SVGAGI. The CDR3 runs to 15 residues. The V gene lost 0 bases and the J gene lost 4 bases, with 9 bases spanning the gap. The CDR3, as DNA: TGTGCCAGCAGTTACTCGTTAGGGGGCACCGGGGAGCTGTTTTTT. Encoded protein: CASSYSLGGTGELFF.

The rearrangement links TRBV7-9 to TRBJ2-5, with a possible D match to TRBD2 (5 bases). V was clipped by 2 bases and J by 1 base, with 17 bases between them. Germline V gene lookup returns CDR1 SEHNR and CDR2 FQNEAQ (reference sequence). The CDR3 extends over 17 amino acids. CDR3 sequence: CASSLLASRGLQETQYF. The CDR3 coding sequence is TGTGCCAGCAGCTTACTCGCTAGCCGTGGGCTCCAAGAGACCCAGTACTTC. The whole variable domain, remainder taken from reference TRBV7-9 and TRBJ2-5, is DTGVSQNPRHKITKRGQNVTFRCDPISEHNRLYWYRQTLGQGPEFLTYFQNEAQLEKSRLLSDRFSAERPKGSFSTLEIQRTEQGDSAMYLCASSLLASRGLQETQYFGPGTRLLVL.

The V and J genes are TRBV9 and TRBJ2-2, with 9 bases identical to TRBD2. The CDR3 spans 16 residues. CDR1 is SGDLS, CDR2 YYNGEE, per germline. J gave up 6 bases and V 4 bases, and 10 bases lay outside the gene matches. The CDR3 region is CASSPEGLARAGELFF. CDR3 nucleotides: TGTGCCAGCAGCCCAGAGGGACTAGCCCGTGCCGGGGAGCTGTTTTTT.

This clone was found a few times. This rearrangement joins TRBV5-1 to TRBJ2-7; D is ambiguous. Germline V gene data show CDR1 as SGHRS and CDR2 as YFSETQ. CDR3 size: 13 residues. V lost 1 base, J lost 3 bases, and 8 bases lay in between. The CDR3 sequence: CASSLIGFYEQYF. DNA for the CDR3: TGCGCCAGCAGCTTGATCGGTTTCTACGAGCAGTACTTC.

CDR3 nucleotides: TGTGCCACCAGTGGGGGACAGGGGCTTGGAGAGACCCAGTACTTC. Translating it yields CATSGGQGLGETQYF. The chain couples TRBV24-1 to TRBJ2-5, with 10 bases fitting TRBD1. V gave up 5 bases and J gave up 4 bases; unmatched junction bases: 6. This CDR3 comprises 15 residues. The germline V gene encodes CDR1 KGHDR and CDR2 SFDVKD.

In the case of this clone: The sample carries other DNA sequences with the same CDR3. The chain is built from TRBV6-6 and TRBJ1-1; 8 bases map to TRBD1. The germline V gene has CDR1 MNHNY and CDR2 SVGAGI (reference sequence). V shed 6 bases and J 8 bases; nucleotides not matched to a gene: 5. The CDR3 runs to 12 residues. The CDR3 region is CASRPDRGEAFF. The CDR3 bases are TGTGCCAGCAGACCTGACAGGGGAGAAGCTTTCTTT.

The chain couples TRBV5-5 to TRBJ1-5; TRBD1 matches 7 bases. V was pared by 0 bases and J by 7 bases, with 4 bases of the junction left unmatched. This CDR3 has 14 residues. Germline V CDR1 and CDR2: SGHKS, YYEKEE (reference sequence). The CDR3 is CASSLGQGDQPQHF. The CDR3 nucleotides read TGTGCCAGCAGCTTGGGACAGGGTGACCAGCCCCAGCATTTT.

The chain uses TRBV6-2 or TRBV6-3 and TRBJ1-2; 10 positions match TRBD1. The germline V gene encodes CDR1 MNHEY and CDR2 SVGEGT. The CDR3 consists of 16 residues. Trimming at V came to 2 bases and at J to 3 bases, leaving 6 bases not matched to a gene. In DNA form, the CDR3 reads TGTGCCAGCAGTTACCTGGGACAGGGGTCAGACTATGGCTACACCTTC. Protein product: CASSYLGQGSDYGYTF.

The chain has TRBV7-9 and TRBJ2-5; 8 bases line up with TRBD1. Germline CDR1 reads SEHNR; CDR2 reads FQNEAQ (reference sequence). J gave up 0 bases and V 6 bases, and 12 bases lay outside the gene matches. The CDR3 is made up of 17 amino acids. CDR3 bases: TGTGCCAGCAGTTCCTTTTCCGGGACAGGATACCAAGAGACCCAGTACTTC. It specifies CASSSFSGTGYQETQYF.

The chain combines TRBV4-1 with TRBJ2-7; perhaps TRBD2 as D (6 bases). Germline loops: CDR1 MGHRA, CDR2 YSYEKL. V lost 1 base, J lost 2 bases, and 18 bases lay in between. The CDR3 is 17 amino acids. The CDR3 nucleotides are TGCGCCAGCAGCCAAGTCGGCCTCGCGGGGTCCGCCTACGAGCAGTACTTC. Protein sequence: CASSQVGLAGSAYEQYF.

V is TRBV13 and J is TRBJ2-7; the match to TRBD2 covers 7 bases. Germline CDR1 is PRHDT and CDR2 is FYEKMQ (reference sequence). The V gene end was trimmed by 9 bases and the J gene end by 2 bases; junction bases not matched to a gene: 10. There are 14 residues in the CDR3. The CDR3 region has the DNA TGTGCCAGTTCCCGGGAGGCGTCGGCCTACGAGCAGTACTTC. It codes for CASSREASAYEQYF.

The chain carries TRBV29-1 and TRBJ2-7, with D uncertain. From germline, CDR1 is SQVTM and CDR2 ANQGSEA. CDR3 length: 13 residues. Trimming stripped 0 bases from V and 5 bases from J, with 11 bases between. Here the CDR3 reads CSVEDSKINEQYF. The CDR3 coding sequence is TGCAGCGTTGAAGACAGTAAAATCAACGAGCAGTACTTC.

This clone occurred a few times. The genes are TRBV27 and TRBJ2-7, with 7 bases fitting TRBD1. This CDR3 region has 14 residues. V dropped 5 bases and J dropped 6; count of bases not matched to a gene: 10. Germline V lookup: CDR1 MNHEY, CDR2 SMNVEV (reference sequence). CDR3 protein: CASSLRQGVSEQYF. CDR3 DNA sequence: TGTGCCAGCAGTCTCCGACAGGGAGTGAGCGAGCAGTACTTC.

V is TRBV2 and J is TRBJ1-3, with a possible D match to TRBD1 (6 bases). CDR1 SNHLY and CDR2 FYNNEI come from the germline V gene. The CDR3 is 15 residues long. The ends were cut back, 5 bases at V and 0 bases at J, with 11 bases in the middle. The CDR3 DNA is TGTGCCAGCAGTTCGGACAGAGGCTCTGGAAACACCATATATTTT. Translation: CASSSDRGSGNTIYF.

The V and J genes are TRBV10-1 and TRBJ2-3; 15 nucleotides align to TRBD2. Germline V lookup: CDR1 WNHNN, CDR2 SYGVQD (reference sequence). The junction had 11 bases not matched to a gene; V was cut back by 10 bases and J by 3 bases. The CDR3 covers 17 residues. CDR3 DNA sequence: TGCGCCACCTCCCGGACTAGCGGGGGGGCCGCGACAGATACGCAGTATTTT. Translated, it gives CATSRTSGGAATDTQYF.